This T cell receptor beta chain was documented in a study of T cells after posttransplantation cyclophosphamide. Study results and caveats: TRB overlap between skin or GI tissue T cells and blood was limited. Later blood repertoires were often dominated by clones from the donor CD8+ memory compartment. Recipient CMV seropositivity and CMV reactivation strongly tracked TRB clonality.

Clones were read by immunoSEQ multiplex PCR, and TCRdb kept only the in-frame ones, dropping some. The data contain 45,000 to 65,000 clones, just over 85% of them singletons. Of note for this clone: Its specificity is not known.

Sequenced sample: PBMCs. This TCR was sampled from a man younger than 45 with a blood cancer, CMV-positive, and with a related stem cell donor.

CDR3 coding DNA: TGCGCCAGCAGCTTGGCACCTAGCGGGCTCGAGCAGTACTTC. It encodes CASSLAPSGLEQYF. This rearrangement joins TRBV5-1 to TRBJ2-7; TRBD2 matches 8 bases. CDR1 and CDR2 from the germline V gene are SGHRS and YFSETQ. CDR3 length: 14 amino acids. The ends lost 0 bases at V and 6 bases at J; junction bases unmatched: 5.